The clone carrying this T cell receptor (beta chain) was detected a few times. Its antigen is still unknown. Gene names and germline refer to mouse. The read comes to an end 1 residue before the CDR3 does, leaving the germline J gene to fill in the end. Profiled with immunoSEQ multiplex PCR; TCRdb holds only in-frame clones, not every one. The sample lists 15,000 to 20,000 clones, around 70% occurring once. This CDR3 is 13 amino acids long. The V gene lost 3 bases and the J gene lost 4 bases, with 7 bases spanning the gap. CDR1 and CDR2 (germline): MSHET, SYDVDS. This sample was included in a study of tissue T cells after allogeneic stem cell transplantation. Findings of the study overall: Blood and spleen captured only part of the tissue TCR repertoire. Sampling depth was limited, and the cohort was small and clinically varied. Anatomically similar tissues had similar TCR repertoires within each patient.

What was sequenced was spleen. The J gene is TRBJ1-5, the V gene TRBV29; unclear D gene. The receptor's source is a female BALB/c mouse in good health. As its MHC haplotype, the strain has H2-d. The CDR3: CASSLRGNQAPLF. The sequenced CDR3 bases are TGTGCTAGCAGTTTGAGAGGGAACCAGGCTCCGCTT.